This TCR beta chain stems from a study of T cell changes during pregnancy in multiple sclerosis. The assay was immunoSEQ multiplex PCR, and TCRdb's table has in-frame clones only and misses some. The sample has some 37,000 clones, more than 70% seen once. In the case of this clone: The junction departs from the called germline gene at one end, perhaps through a read error.

The CDR3 runs 8 residues. Germline V gives CDR1 WNHNN, CDR2 SYGVQD (reference sequence). The material was CD4+ T cells from peripheral blood mononuclear cells, obtained in the first trimester of pregnancy. The receptor was derived from a female donor with multiple sclerosis, enrolled in a pregnancy study. The V and J genes are TRBV10-1 and TRBJ1-4, with D possibly being TRBD1 (6 bases). CDR3 sequence reads: CASSVDSF. Written as DNA, the CDR3 is TGCGCCAGCAGTGTGGACAGTTTT.